The 27 T cell receptor beta chains listed next were all sequenced from one sample in a study of blood T cells in healthy people across ages. Using a J-beta primer mix together with a sample-barcoded 5' primer, a second PCR was run for about 6 to 12 cycles. TCRdb re-called the 5' RACE reads through MiXCR, storing one row per CDR3 protein. Of about 1 million distinct CDR3 sequences listed, 45% are singletons. The sample was blood. All receptors derive from a woman in her fifties or sixties in good health.

The genes are TRBV9 and TRBJ2-1, with D uncertain. Trimming took 0 bases from V and 8 from J, leaving 3 bases between them. Germline CDR1 is SGDLS and CDR2 is YYNGEE. CDR3 size: 11 residues. The CDR3 sequence: CASSVGYEQFF. CDR3 in DNA: TGTGCCAGCAGCGTAGGATATGAGCAGTTCTTC.

This clonotype was counted a few times. The chain joins TRBV6-2 or TRBV6-3 to TRBJ2-4; D might be TRBD1 or TRBD2, each matching 5 bases. Germline assignment: CDR1 MNHEY and CDR2 SVGEGT. CDR3 length: 15 residues. V was trimmed by 6 bases and J by 3 bases, leaving 15 bases between them. The CDR3 DNA sequence: TGTGCCAGCAGGGCTTACGGGACGGGCAAAAACATTCAGTACTTC. Protein sequence: CASRAYGTGKNIQYF.

The rearrangement uses TRBV25-1 and TRBJ2-3; TRBD2 agrees at 7 bases. Looked up from germline, CDR1 is MGHDK and CDR2 is SYGVNS. V gave up 1 base and J gave up 4 bases; unmatched junction bases: 8. The CDR3 consists of 16 residues. DNA for the CDR3: TGTGCCAGCAGTGAATGGAGCGGGATGGAGGCAGATACGCAGTATTTT. This sequence encodes CASSEWSGMEADTQYF.

CDR3 nucleotide sequence: TGTGCCAGCAGCCGAGGACTAGCGGGATCCGATACGCAGTATTTT. As protein: CASSRGLAGSDTQYF. The genes are TRBV11-2 and TRBJ2-3, with TRBD2 identical over 12 bases. Germline assignment: CDR1 SGHAT and CDR2 FQNNGV. The ends lost 5 bases at V and 6 bases at J; junction bases unmatched: 6. The CDR3 extends over 15 amino acids.

The chain combines TRBV12-3 or TRBV12-4 with TRBJ2-5; 7 bases line up with TRBD2. CDR3 length equals 15 residues. V lost 2 bases and J lost 11; bases outside the gene matches: 14. The CDR3 sequence is CASSLRASSGREQYF. CDR3 sequence (DNA): TGTGCCAGCAGTTTAAGGGCGTCTAGCGGCCGGGAGCAGTACTTC.

This chain uses TRBV3-1 with TRBJ2-1; the match to TRBD2 covers 7 bases. Germline V gene sequence: CDR1 LGHDT, CDR2 YNNKEL (reference sequence). V lost 6 bases, J lost 5 bases, and 10 bases stayed unmatched. This CDR3 spans 15 amino acids. Here the CDR3 reads CASRPGLEDNNEQFF. The CDR3 region has the DNA TGTGCCAGCAGGCCCGGACTAGAGGATAACAATGAGCAGTTCTTC.

This chain uses TRBV15 with TRBJ2-1, with TRBD2 matching 9 bases. This CDR3 has 15 amino acids. Looked up from germline, CDR1 is LNHNV and CDR2 is YYDKDF (reference sequence). Losses at the gene ends were 0 bases for V and 9 bases for J; bases not matched to a gene: 6. CDR3 sequence (DNA): TGTGCCACCAGCAGAGAGGCTAGCGGGATAGCTGAGCAGTTCTTC. This gives the protein CATSREASGIAEQFF.

The chain is built from TRBV29-1 and TRBJ2-3, with 10 positions matching TRBD2. Germline V CDR1 and CDR2: SQVTM, ANQGSEA. Losses at the gene ends were 4 bases for V and 4 bases for J; bases not matched to a gene: 8. The CDR3 spans 15 residues. In DNA, the CDR3 is TGCAGCGTTGTTGGGCTAGCGGGAGAGGCAGATACGCAGTATTTT. Amino acids: CSVVGLAGEADTQYF.

There are a few counts of this clonotype. The V gene is TRBV4-2, the J gene TRBJ2-1; TRBD2 matches 8 bases. With V trimmed by 1 base and J by 5 bases, 1 base remained unmatched. Looked up from germline, CDR1 is LGHNA and CDR2 is YNFKEQ. This CDR3 contains 14 residues. Here the CDR3 reads CASSQAGGDNEQFF. The CDR3 region has the DNA TGTGCCAGCAGCCAAGCGGGAGGGGACAATGAGCAGTTCTTC.

This clonotype was counted only a few times. The CDR3 is CSVSTSGRDEQYF. The CDR3 DNA is TGCAGCGTTTCGACTAGCGGGAGGGACGAGCAGTACTTC. The J gene is TRBJ2-7, the V gene TRBV29-1; TRBD2 aligns across 14 bases. The CDR3 runs to 13 residues. CDR1 and CDR2 (germline): SQVTM, ANQGSEA. V lost 5 bases and J lost 5; bases outside the gene matches: 2.

This clonotype showed up just once. The chain carries TRBV5-1 and TRBJ1-1; 9 bases are a match to TRBD1. This CDR3 is built from 16 residues. Trimming took 2 bases from V and 4 from J; bases not matched to a gene: 9. Per the germline V gene, CDR1 is SGHRS and CDR2 is YFSETQ. The CDR3 DNA sequence: TGCGCCAGCAGCTTTTCACAGGGGGCTCGAGGCACTGAAGCTTTCTTT. As protein: CASSFSQGARGTEAFF.

The rearrangement links TRBV20-1 to TRBJ2-1, with 7 bases aligning to TRBD1. Germline CDR1 reads DFQATT; CDR2 reads SNEGSKA (reference sequence). J was trimmed by 4 bases and V by 2 bases; bases with no gene match: 8. The CDR3 has 15 amino acids. CDR3 DNA: TGCAGTGCTAGAAACACCGACAGGGCGTACAATGAGCAGTTCTTC. Its translation: CSARNTDRAYNEQFF.

This clonotype turned up a few times. This chain connects TRBV9 to TRBJ2-5; possibly TRBD1 or TRBD2 for D (5 bases each). Germline CDR1 SGDLS, CDR2 YYNGEE. V shed 4 bases and J shed 2 bases, with 12 bases lying between them. The CDR3 has 14 residues. CDR3 sequence reads: CASSPDGTQETQYF. DNA for the CDR3: TGTGCCAGCAGCCCCGACGGGACGCAAGAGACCCAGTACTTC.

The chain has TRBV29-1 and TRBJ2-2; D call uncertain. The germline gives CDR1 SQVTM, CDR2 ANQGSEA. The CDR3 length is 12 residues. V lost 5 bases to trimming and J lost 3 bases, with 7 bases between them. CDR3 sequence: CSVYRHTGELFF. CDR3 bases: TGCAGCGTTTACCGTCACACCGGGGAGCTGTTTTTT.

This clonotype has just a few counts. V is TRBV5-1 and J is TRBJ2-5; 7 bases align to TRBD2. The V segment lost 5 bases and the J segment 2 bases; nucleotides outside the gene matches: 6. This CDR3 has 14 amino acids. CDR1 and CDR2 from the germline V gene are SGHRS and YFSETQ. For the CDR3, the DNA is TGCGCCAGCAGACGCCGGGGGGAACAAGAGACCCAGTACTTC. Its translation: CASRRRGEQETQYF.

The chain employs TRBV28 and TRBJ1-2; possibly TRBD1 for D (6 bases). The CDR3 is made up of 15 amino acids. Germline values: CDR1 MDHEN, CDR2 SYDVKM. V gave up 1 base and J gave up 6 bases, with 15 bases separating them. CDR3 bases: TGTGCCAGCAGTTTATCGGGACAATTGGGCGATGGCTACACCTTC. This gives the protein CASSLSGQLGDGYTF.

This clonotype was observed a few times. This sequence joins TRBV3-1 and TRBJ2-7; D is uncertain. There are 12 residues in the CDR3. Germline values: CDR1 LGHDT, CDR2 YNNKEL (reference sequence). V was cut by 5 bases and J by 6 bases, with 11 bases left in between. The CDR3 spells CASSSGAAEQYF. The CDR3 nucleotides read TGTGCCAGCAGCTCAGGCGCAGCCGAGCAGTACTTC.

This clonotype was seen at least ten times. In DNA form, the CDR3 reads TGTGCCAGCAGTTACCGGACTAGCGGGCGGAAAGAGACCCAGTACTTC. The encoded protein is CASSYRTSGRKETQYF. The V gene is TRBV6-5, the J gene TRBJ2-5; 11 nucleotides align to TRBD2. Germline assignment: CDR1 MNHEY and CDR2 SVGAGI. The length of the CDR3 is 16 residues. J lost 3 bases, V lost 2 bases, and 5 bases had no gene match.

The rearrangement joins TRBV29-1 to TRBJ2-1; the match to TRBD2 covers 12 bases. In germline, CDR1 is SQVTM, CDR2 ANQGSEA. V shed 4 bases and J 10 bases; nucleotides not matched to a gene: 14. This CDR3 contains 16 residues. The CDR3 here is CSVVPIGLAGRGEQFF. The CDR3 DNA follows: TGCAGCGTTGTCCCCATTGGACTAGCGGGGAGGGGCGAGCAGTTCTTC.

This chain connects TRBV20-1 to TRBJ2-7; no firm D call. The CDR3 extends over 13 amino acids. CDR1 is DFQATT and CDR2 is SNEGSKA in the germline V gene (reference sequence). The V gene lost 1 base and the J gene lost 5 bases, with 12 bases spanning the gap. CDR3 coding DNA: TGCAGTGCTAGAGTGCCCCCCACCAACGAGCAGTACTTC. Protein sequence: CSARVPPTNEQYF.

This clonotype came up a few times. This chain joins TRBV7-2 and TRBJ2-3; D is possibly TRBD1 (5 bases). The CDR3 is 13 amino acids. Trimming stripped 8 bases from V and 1 base from J, with 10 bases between. Germline values: CDR1 SGHTA, CDR2 FQGNSA. CDR3 loop: CASAKGRTDTQYF. The CDR3 bases are TGTGCCAGCGCCAAGGGGCGCACAGATACGCAGTATTTT.

This clonotype was found a few times. This chain uses TRBV29-1 with TRBJ2-4; D is ambiguous. The germline gives CDR1 SQVTM, CDR2 ANQGSEA. V was trimmed by 6 bases and J by 1 base, leaving 10 bases between them. This CDR3 is built from 13 residues. CDR3 coding DNA: TGCAGCGTCCCTTCTCAGGCCAAAAACATTCAGTACTTC. Protein sequence: CSVPSQAKNIQYF. Combining the CDR3 with reference TRBV29-1 and TRBJ2-4 gives the whole variable domain SAVISQKPSRDICQRGTSLTIQCQVDSQVTMMFWYRQQPGQSLTLIATANQGSEATYESGFVIDKFPISRPNLTFSTLTVSNMSPEDSSIYLCSVPSQAKNIQYFGAGTRLSVL.

This clonotype was counted once. The chain is built from TRBV10-3 and TRBJ1-2; D gene uncertain. The germline V gene encodes CDR1 ENHRY and CDR2 SYGVKD. V lost 4 bases and J 0 bases, leaving 12 bases between the germline ends. The length of the CDR3 is 15 residues. Here the CDR3 reads CAISAAVIANYGYTF. The CDR3 region has the DNA TGTGCCATCAGTGCTGCGGTAATAGCTAACTATGGCTACACCTTC.

This clonotype was recorded a few times. The rearrangement links TRBV28 to TRBJ2-5; 9 bases agree with TRBD2. The germline V gene encodes CDR1 MDHEN and CDR2 SYDVKM. The CDR3 is made up of 15 amino acids. Trimming removed 3 bases from V and 5 bases from J; junction bases left unmatched: 7. DNA of the CDR3: TGTGCCAGCAGTTTTGGTCTAGCGGGAAGGGAGACCCAGTACTTC. Translation gives CASSFGLAGRETQYF. The variable domain in full, with the rest retrieved from reference TRBV28 and TRBJ2-5, is DVKVTQSSRYLVKRTGEKVFLECVQDMDHENMFWYRQDPGLGLRLIYFSYDVKMKEKGDIPEGYSVSREKKERFSLILESASTNQTSMYLCASSFGLAGRETQYFGPGTRLLVL.

The chain couples TRBV6-5 to TRBJ2-3; D is possibly TRBD2 (5 bases). This CDR3 comprises 15 residues. V shed 0 bases and J shed 4 bases, with 11 bases lying between them. The germline V gene encodes CDR1 MNHEY and CDR2 SVGAGI. CDR3 nucleotides: TGTGCCAGCAGTTACTCGTGGGAGCGCGCAGATACGCAGTATTTT. Its protein product is CASSYSWERADTQYF.

The CDR3 protein is CSVAVGMDQPQHF. In DNA, the CDR3 is TGCAGCGTTGCGGTAGGGATGGATCAGCCCCAGCATTTT. The chain joins TRBV29-1 to TRBJ1-5; D uncertain. V was pared by 4 bases and J by 5 bases, with 12 bases between. The CDR3 extends over 13 amino acids. The V gene's germline CDR1 is SQVTM and CDR2 ANQGSEA. The full variable domain, rest sourced from reference TRBV29-1 and TRBJ1-5, is SAVISQKPSRDICQRGTSLTIQCQVDSQVTMMFWYRQQPGQSLTLIATANQGSEATYESGFVIDKFPISRPNLTFSTLTVSNMSPEDSSIYLCSVAVGMDQPQHFGDGTRLSIL.

This chain links TRBV2 with TRBJ2-3, with D possibly matching TRBD2 (6 bases). Trimming shortened V by 4 bases and J by 6 bases, and 17 bases separated the two germline ends. The CDR3 is 15 residues long. Germline V gene lookup returns CDR1 SNHLY and CDR2 FYNNEI. In nucleotides, the CDR3 is TGTGCCAGCAGTGTAGACGGGGGAGGTTTGGATACGCAGTATTTT. The encoded protein is CASSVDGGGLDTQYF.